This TCR beta chain was sequenced for a study of blood T cells in healthy people across ages. PBMCs numbering at least 6.5 million were isolated per sample. The sample holds a few counts of this clonotype. Germline V gives CDR1 LNHNV, CDR2 YYDKDF (reference sequence). The CDR3 runs 15 residues. The ends were cut back, 1 base at V and 1 base at J, with 8 bases in the middle. A second about 6 to 12 cycle PCR used barcoded and J-beta primers. One entry per CDR3 protein results from TCRdb running MiXCR on the 5' RACE reads. The top ten hold 9.4% of the sample, which has about 760,000 distinct CDR3 sequences, approximately 25% seen once. These sequences were also reported in another study, on T cells of mothers and their children.

Sequencing input: blood. This clonotype was sampled from a boy aged 5-17 years in good health. The chain recombines TRBV15 with TRBJ1-3, with D unclear. The DNA for the CDR3 is TGTGCCACCAGCAGAGGCAAGGGTTCTGGAAACACCATATATTTT. Residues: CATSRGKGSGNTIYF.